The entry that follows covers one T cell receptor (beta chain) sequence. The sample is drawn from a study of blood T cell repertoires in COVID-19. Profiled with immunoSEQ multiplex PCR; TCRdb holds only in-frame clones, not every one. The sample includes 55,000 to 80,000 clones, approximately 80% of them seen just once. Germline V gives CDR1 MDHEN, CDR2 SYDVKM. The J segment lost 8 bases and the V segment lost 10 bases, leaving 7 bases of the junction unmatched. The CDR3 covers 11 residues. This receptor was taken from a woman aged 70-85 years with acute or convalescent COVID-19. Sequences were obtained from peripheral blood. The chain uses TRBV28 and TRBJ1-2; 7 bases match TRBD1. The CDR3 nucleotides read TGTGCCACCCGGACAGGACCCGGCTACACCTTC. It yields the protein CATRTGPGYTF.